This TCR beta chain comes out of a study of regulatory T cells in long-lasting Graves disease. The time point here: persistent/refractory GD, antithyroid drugs over 5 years with positive TRAb. PBMC-extracted RNA yielded the TCR library. This clonotype was detected only a few times. Its matching antigen is unknown. To make TCR beta libraries, researchers used iRepertoire HTBI primers and Arm-PCR of CDR3 regions. TCRdb re-called the multiplex PCR reads through MiXCR, storing one row per CDR3 protein. The sample carries a few hundred thousand distinct CDR3 sequences, approximately 25% recorded once. Study results and limitations: Persistent cases of Graves' showed reduced TCR diversity relative to newly diagnosed patients.

Trimming stripped 0 bases from V and 0 bases from J, with 8 bases between. CDR3 length: 15 residues. Germline CDR1 is LNHDA and CDR2 is SQIVND (reference sequence). The genes are TRBV19 and TRBJ1-1, with D unresolved. The sample consisted of peripheral blood mononuclear cells (PBMCs), taken when the disease was refractory, from a patient treated with antithyroid drugs. This sequence originates from a middle-aged woman with Graves disease. CDR3 sequence (DNA): TGTGCCAGTAGTATAGAAAGATACATGAACACTGAAGCTTTCTTT. Protein product: CASSIERYMNTEAFF.